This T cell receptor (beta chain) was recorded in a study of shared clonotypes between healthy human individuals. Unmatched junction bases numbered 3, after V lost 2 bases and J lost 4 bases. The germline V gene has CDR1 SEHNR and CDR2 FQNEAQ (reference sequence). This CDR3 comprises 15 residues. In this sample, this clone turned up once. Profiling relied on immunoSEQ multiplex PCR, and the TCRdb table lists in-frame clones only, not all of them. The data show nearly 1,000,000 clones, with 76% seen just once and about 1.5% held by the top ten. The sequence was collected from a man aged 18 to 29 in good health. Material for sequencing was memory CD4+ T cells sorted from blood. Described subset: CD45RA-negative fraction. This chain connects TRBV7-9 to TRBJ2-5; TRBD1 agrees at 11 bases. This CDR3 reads CASSLRDRGGETQYF. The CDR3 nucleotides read TGTGCCAGCAGCTTAAGGGACAGGGGGGGAGAGACCCAGTACTTC. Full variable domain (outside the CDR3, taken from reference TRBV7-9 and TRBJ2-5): DTGVSQNPRHKITKRGQNVTFRCDPISEHNRLYWYRQTLGQGPEFLTYFQNEAQLEKSRLLSDRFSAERPKGSFSTLEIQRTEQGDSAMYLCASSLRDRGGETQYFGPGTRLLVL.